This T cell receptor beta chain was obtained from a study of T cells in Graves' hyperthyroidism and ophthalmopathy (dated by TCRdb to about 2019). Regarding the complete study: Peripheral blood was collected at initial diagnosis, before any treatment. To identify TCR V-J signatures that set the groups apart, the researchers used a discovery cohort of about a hundred patients, made up of around 40 with Graves' ophthalmopathy and some 58 with stable Graves' hyperthyroidism. Prospective prediction of ophthalmopathy was tested in an independent validation cohort consisting of 18 to 20 hyperthyroidism patients and 15 to 17 patients who later progressed to ophthalmopathy. The approximately 100 discovery patients were randomly split 7:3 into training and test sets. The study also compared thyroid tissue and blood T-cell repertoires from roughly six Graves' hyperthyroidism patients. After blood sampling, hyperthyroidism patients were treated with methimazole at a starting dose of 30 mg daily, and ophthalmopathy patients were treated with high-dose intravenous methylprednisolone. According to the paper, TCR Vbeta CDR3 sequencing was carried out on over 130 peripheral blood samples, which came from under 50 ophthalmopathy, approximately 72 hyperthyroidism and some 17 progressor patients. The paper's findings and limits, for the study overall: Blood samples also contained most of the expanded thyroid clonotypes (frequency above 0.001), which suggests that blood repertoires may reflect thyroid immune responses. In validation, progression to ophthalmopathy was predicted by the model with 65% to 71% sensitivity and 72.22% specificity, a median of around 5.9 months before onset. Sample size was not statistically predetermined, and investigators were not blinded to group allocation. A 13 V-J signature model separated ophthalmopathy from stable hyperthyroidism, with 87.88% sensitivity and 81% to 82% specificity in cross-validation and 80%/75% in testing.

TCR beta CDR3 regions were amplified from RNA transcripts. A first-round RT-PCR of the TCR CDR3 used the HTBI primer set with the Qiagen OneStep RT-PCR kit. A second multiplex PCR round built the libraries, followed by size selection and purification. Libraries were sequenced paired-end with 100 bp reads on an Illumina HiSeq2000. The authors' analysis ran thus. SOAPnuke was used to process the raw data, with reads discarded if the reads contained adapters or uncalled bases, had a mean Phred below 15, or lacked an exact constant-primer or identifier match. High-quality paired reads were merged with COPE v1.2.5, and unique nucleotide sequences were defined as clonotypes. MiTCR v1.1 was used to align the clonotypes against IMGT TRBV, TRBD and TRBJ reference segments. Analysis was restricted to V-J combinations with a frequency above 0.0001, which covered roughly 99% of repertoires. The TCS score was defined as F50 (clonal expansion) divided by E x V (chaos), with BLOSUM62-based TCRdist calculated between CDR3 peptides within each V-J. Welch's t-statistics and random forest reduced 500 to 650 V-J features to around 14, which were used in a naive Bayes classifier (R e1071). The public reads were quality trimmed at Q25 with fastp and then assembled into clones with MiXCR by TCRdb, keeping productive beta chains. Every CDR3 protein is listed once, alongside the most common genes and DNA of its rows. The V and J calls and clone size come from TCRdb's table, not from the authors' own analysis. The sample profile shows 400,000 to 600,000 distinct CDR3 sequences; 20% to 25% of them were found once. The top ten hold approximately 26% of the sample.

This clonotype was recorded many times. This clone's antigen is unknown. Base-call qualities are not available, and no considerably larger clone is one nucleotide away. Including the terminal cysteine and phenylalanine, the CDR3 comprises 15 residues. Only the CDR3 DNA stays, 45 bases, in frame from base 1. V ends up 3 bases short and J 2 bases short, with an unmatched junction base count of 7. From the germline V gene (reference sequence), CDR1 is LNHDA and CDR2 is SQIVND. A patient counted as having stable Graves' hyperthyroidism if no progression to ophthalmopathy occurred over 18 months of follow-up. Hyperthyroidism patients were aged 18 to 65 years and newly diagnosed, with disease duration of less than 2 months. Any patient with an uncontrolled infection, another autoimmune disease, pregnancy or lactation was excluded. Diagnoses were based on clinical symptoms, serum thyroxine and TRAb, thyroid ultrasound and orbital computed tomography. PBMCs were isolated from about 9.1 ml of fresh peripheral blood by Ficoll-Paque density gradient centrifugation. Total RNA was extracted with Trizol reagent, and quality was checked on an Agilent 2100 Bioanalyzer.

This TCR came from a man aged 18 to 35 with Graves' hyperthyroidism. The sequence links TRBV19 to TRBJ2-7; a stretch of 7 junction bases matches TRBD1. Input material: blood. CDR3 reads: CASSMGQSRAYEQYF. The nucleotides read TGTGCCAGTAGTATGGGACAGAGCCGGGCCTACGAGCAGTACTTC.